This record covers a single TCR beta chain. This sample was taken from a study of blood T cell repertoires in COVID-19. Study at large: Acute and convalescent COVID-19 specimens originated in the United States, Italy and Spain. In each case, the material was cDNA or gDNA derived from T cells, B-cell-depleted T cells, or PBMCs.

With 5 bases removed from V and 3 bases from J, the gap between germline ends came to 8 bases. The CDR3 runs 13 residues. Per the study methods: By means of reference gene primer amplification, nucleated cell counts were estimated. The table came from immunoSEQ multiplex PCR; TCRdb's copy has only in-frame clones and leaves some out. V, J and clone size are taken as reported in that table, and D and trimming were inferred from the DNA itself. The table shows 76,000 or so clones, with about 90% occurring only once. The sequence derives from an elderly man in a cohort sampled during active COVID-19. The genes are TRBV12-3 or TRBV12-4 and TRBJ1-5; D gene uncertain. The material sequenced was peripheral blood. The CDR3 DNA follows: TGTGCCAGCAGTCCCCAGTTCAATCAGCCCCAGCATTTT. Amino acid sequence: CASSPQFNQPQHF.